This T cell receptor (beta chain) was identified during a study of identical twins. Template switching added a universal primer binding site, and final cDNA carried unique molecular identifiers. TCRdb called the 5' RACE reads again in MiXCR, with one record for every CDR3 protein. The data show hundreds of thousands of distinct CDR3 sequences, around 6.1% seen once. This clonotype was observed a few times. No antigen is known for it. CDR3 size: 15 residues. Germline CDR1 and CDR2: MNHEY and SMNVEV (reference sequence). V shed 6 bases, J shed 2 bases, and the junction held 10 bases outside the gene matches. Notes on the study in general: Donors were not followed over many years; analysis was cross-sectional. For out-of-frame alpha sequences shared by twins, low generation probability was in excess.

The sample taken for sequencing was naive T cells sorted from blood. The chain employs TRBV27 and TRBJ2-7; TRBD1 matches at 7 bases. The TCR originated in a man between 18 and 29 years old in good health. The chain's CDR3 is CASSPGTAYTYEQYF. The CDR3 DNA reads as TGTGCCAGCAGCCCAGGGACAGCCTACACCTACGAGCAGTACTTC.